This T cell receptor beta chain is drawn from a study of T cells after yellow fever vaccination. Study-level results: Subsequent to the booster, the majority of primary-vaccination clones reappeared (roughly 97% CD4, 85% to 90% CD8). Sorted memory subsets on day 0 lacked detectable levels of almost all vaccine-responding clonotypes. Contamination by abundant bulk-population clonotypes could be present in FACS-sorted repertoires.

This clonotype was recorded at least ten times. TCRdb processed the 5' RACE reads anew with MiXCR; each CDR3 protein has one entry. The sample yields about 46,000 distinct CDR3 sequences, around 6.4% seen once. The material was PBMCs, either bulk or a sorted T-cell subset (CD4+, CD8+, memory, or dextramer-sorted; not recorded which), obtained 45 days after the yellow fever booster vaccination. The origin of this receptor is a young man who received the YFV17D yellow fever vaccine.

The chain's CDR3 is CASSPNGGTEAFF. CDR3 bases: TGTGCCAGCTCACCGAATGGGGGCACTGAAGCTTTCTTT. V and J are TRBV18 and TRBJ1-1; D is perhaps TRBD1 (5 bases). Germline loops: CDR1 KGHSH, CDR2 LQKENI. This CDR3 spans 13 amino acids. The ends were cut back, 3 bases at V and 4 bases at J, with 9 bases in the middle.